This is a list of T cell receptor beta chains from one sample in a study of beta chain features in type 1 diabetes. Only in-frame clones appear in the TCRdb table, and some are missing; sequencing was by immunoSEQ multiplex PCR. This table holds about 160,000 clones, 6.5% to 9.5% found once. The specimen sequenced was central memory CD4+ T cells from blood. All receptors come from a woman aged 35 to 49 with type 1 diabetes. Both conserved end residues are part of each CDR3. D genes are given only for firm matches. The size of a clone is reported for some rows only, either as once, few or many, or as a class for expanded clones.

D: TRBD1; V: TRBV6-5; size: .; length: 15; J: TRBJ2-7; CDR3: CASSYWDRGPYEQYF; DNA: TGTGCCAGCAGCTACTGGGACAGGGGCCCCTACGAGCAGTACTTC
D: TRBD2; V: TRBV5-1; size: few; length: 16; J: TRBJ2-2; CDR3: CASSLVPGLETGELFF; DNA: TGCGCCAGCAGCTTGGTACCGGGACTAGAAACCGGGGAGCTGTTTTTT
D: .; V: TRBV5-1; size: .; length: 12; J: TRBJ2-7; CDR3: CASSPVLGEQYF; DNA: TGCGCCAGCAGCCCGGTCCTTGGCGAGCAGTACTTC
D: .; V: TRBV28; size: .; length: 12; J: TRBJ1-2; CDR3: CASTYRDYGYTF; DNA: TGTGCCAGCACCTACAGGGACTATGGCTACACCTTC
D: TRBD2; V: TRBV6-1; size: few; length: 14; J: TRBJ2-1; CDR3: CASVLSGSYNEQFF; DNA: TGTGCCAGCGTCCTTAGCGGGAGCTACAATGAGCAGTTCTTC
D: TRBD1; V: TRBV5-1; size: .; length: 15; J: TRBJ2-7; CDR3: CASSRQGAPKGEQYF; DNA: TGCGCCAGCAGCCGACAGGGGGCGCCTAAAGGCGAGCAGTACTTC
D: .; V: TRBV7-9; size: .; length: 15; J: TRBJ2-2; CDR3: CASRPDRANTGELFF; DNA: TGTGCCAGCAGACCGGACAGAGCGAACACCGGGGAGCTGTTTTTT
D: .; V: TRBV5-1; size: .; length: 14; J: TRBJ1-4; CDR3: CASSYTGSEEKLFF; DNA: TGCGCCAGCAGCTATACAGGGTCAGAGGAAAAACTGTTTTTT
D: TRBD1; V: TRBV4-1; size: few; length: 14; J: TRBJ1-5; CDR3: CASSLRQGDQPQHF; DNA: TGCGCCAGCAGCCTCCGACAGGGAGATCAGCCCCAGCATTTT
D: TRBD1; V: TRBV2; size: few; length: 15; J: TRBJ1-5; CDR3: CASSSPGQGRKPQHF; DNA: TGTGCCAGCAGTTCCCCGGGACAGGGTAGAAAGCCCCAGCATTTT
D: .; V: TRBV7-9; size: few; length: 14; J: TRBJ1-1; CDR3: CASSLGSVNTEAFF; DNA: TGTGCCAGCAGCTTAGGTTCAGTGAACACTGAAGCTTTCTTT
D: TRBD1; V: TRBV9; size: few; length: 14; J: TRBJ2-1; CDR3: CASSVGQPQREQFF; DNA: TGTGCCAGCAGCGTGGGACAGCCGCAACGGGAGCAGTTCTTC
D: TRBD1; V: TRBV6-5; size: few; length: 15; J: TRBJ2-7; CDR3: CASSSPDRGGYEQYF; DNA: TGTGCCAGCAGTTCCCCGGACAGGGGCGGCTACGAGCAGTACTTC
D: .; V: TRBV30; size: .; length: 12; J: TRBJ2-3; CDR3: CAWRAGSDTQYF; DNA: TGTGCCTGGAGAGCCGGGTCGGATACGCAGTATTTT
D: .; V: TRBV18; size: many; length: 15; J: TRBJ1-5; CDR3: CASSPTANSNQPQHF; DNA: TGTGCCAGCTCACCGACAGCTAATAGCAATCAGCCCCAGCATTTT
D: TRBD1; V: TRBV9; size: .; length: 16; J: TRBJ2-1; CDR3: CASSVRGQGSYNEQFF; DNA: TGTGCCAGCAGCGTTCGCGGACAGGGCTCCTACAATGAGCAGTTCTTC
D: .; V: TRBV11-2; size: few; length: 14; J: TRBJ2-3; CDR3: CASSLAPGSDTQYF; DNA: TGTGCCAGCAGCTTAGCGCCGGGTTCAGATACGCAGTATTTT
D: TRBD2; V: TRBV30; size: .; length: 14; J: TRBJ2-3; CDR3: CAWSVAGGGDTQYF; DNA: TGTGCCTGGAGTGTAGCGGGAGGGGGAGATACGCAGTATTTT
D: TRBD2; V: TRBV28; size: many; length: 15; J: TRBJ2-7; CDR3: CASSLLGGSSYEQYF; DNA: TGTGCCAGCAGCCTCCTCGGGGGGAGCTCCTACGAGCAGTACTTC
D: TRBD2; V: TRBV9; size: .; length: 18; J: TRBJ2-2; CDR3: CASSVGTSGGFNTGELFF; DNA: TGTGCCAGCAGCGTGGGGACTAGCGGGGGTTTTAACACCGGGGAGCTGTTTTTT
D: TRBD1; V: TRBV2; size: .; length: 15; J: TRBJ1-6; CDR3: CASSESRTGGSPLHF; DNA: TGTGCCAGCAGTGAATCGAGGACAGGGGGATCACCCCTCCACTTT
D: TRBD2; V: TRBV19; size: few; length: 13; J: TRBJ2-1; CDR3: CASSILSGGAQFF; DNA: TGTGCCAGTAGTATCCTCAGCGGGGGGGCACAGTTCTTC
D: .; V: TRBV27; size: many; length: 13; J: TRBJ1-6; CDR3: CASSDRFNSPLHF; DNA: TGTGCCAGCAGTGACAGGTTTAATTCACCCCTCCACTTT
D: TRBD2; V: TRBV5-1; size: .; length: 16; J: TRBJ2-2; CDR3: CASSLGERGPTGELFF; DNA: TGCGCCAGCAGCTTGGGGGAGCGGGGGCCCACCGGGGAGCTGTTTTTT
D: TRBD1; V: TRBV28; size: .; length: 17; J: TRBJ1-4; CDR3: CASSSAGQGISLGKLFF; DNA: TGTGCCAGCAGTTCGGCGGGACAGGGGATCTCTTTGGGAAAACTGTTTTTT
D: .; V: TRBV9; size: .; length: 15; J: TRBJ1-1; CDR3: CASSVLSGMNTEAFF; DNA: TGTGCCAGCAGCGTTCTCTCGGGAATGAACACTGAAGCTTTCTTT
D: .; V: TRBV15; size: .; length: 16; J: TRBJ1-1; CDR3: CATSTHRGGANTEAFF; DNA: TGTGCCACCAGCACTCATAGGGGAGGGGCGAACACTGAAGCTTTCTTT
D: TRBD1; V: TRBV5-1; size: .; length: 16; J: TRBJ1-1; CDR3: CASSLGNTGEYTEAFF; DNA: TGCGCCAGCAGCTTGGGGAATACAGGGGAATATACTGAAGCTTTCTTT
D: .; V: TRBV18; size: .; length: 14; J: TRBJ2-5; CDR3: CASSPVGRQETQYF; DNA: TGTGCCAGCTCACCAGTGGGGAGACAAGAGACCCAGTACTTC
D: TRBD1; V: TRBV19; size: .; length: 16; J: TRBJ2-6; CDR3: CASRDRSASGANVLTF; DNA: TGTGCCAGTAGGGACAGGTCCGCCTCTGGGGCCAACGTCCTGACTTTC
D: TRBD2; V: TRBV29-1; size: few; length: 18; J: TRBJ2-7; CDR3: CSVWITGLAGGPAYEQYF; DNA: TGCAGCGTATGGATCACGGGACTAGCGGGGGGACCCGCCTACGAGCAGTACTTC
D: .; V: TRBV9; size: .; length: 14; J: TRBJ2-1; CDR3: CASNTDSSYNEQFF; DNA: TGTGCCAGCAACACGGACAGTTCCTACAATGAGCAGTTCTTC
D: TRBD1; V: TRBV19; size: .; length: 16; J: TRBJ2-7; CDR3: CASSAPRTGSGDEQYF; DNA: TGTGCCAGTAGTGCACCCCGGACAGGTTCAGGGGACGAGCAGTACTTC
D: TRBD2; V: TRBV28; size: few; length: 16; J: TRBJ2-3; CDR3: CASSPGTSGSTDTQYF; DNA: TGTGCCAGCAGTCCCGGGACTAGCGGAAGCACAGATACGCAGTATTTT
D: TRBD1; V: TRBV7-3; size: .; length: 14; J: TRBJ1-1; CDR3: CASSLNRGLGGAFF; DNA: TGTGCCAGCAGCTTAAACAGGGGGCTGGGAGGGGCTTTCTTT
D: .; V: TRBV2; size: few; length: 12; J: TRBJ2-7; CDR3: CASSVLPYEQYF; DNA: TGTGCCAGCAGTGTTCTTCCTTACGAGCAGTACTTC